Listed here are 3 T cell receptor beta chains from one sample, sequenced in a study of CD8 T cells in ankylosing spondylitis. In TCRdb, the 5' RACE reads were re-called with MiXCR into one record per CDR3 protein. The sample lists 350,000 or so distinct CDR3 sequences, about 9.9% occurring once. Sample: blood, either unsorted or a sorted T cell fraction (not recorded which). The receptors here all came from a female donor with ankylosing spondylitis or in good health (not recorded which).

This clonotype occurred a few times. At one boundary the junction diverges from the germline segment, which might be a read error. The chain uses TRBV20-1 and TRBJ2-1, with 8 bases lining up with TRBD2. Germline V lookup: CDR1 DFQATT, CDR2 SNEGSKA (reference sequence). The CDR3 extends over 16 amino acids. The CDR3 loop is CCARVFSGASYNEQFF. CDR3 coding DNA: TGCTGTGCTAGAGTGTTTAGCGGGGCCTCCTACAATGAGCAGTTCTTC.

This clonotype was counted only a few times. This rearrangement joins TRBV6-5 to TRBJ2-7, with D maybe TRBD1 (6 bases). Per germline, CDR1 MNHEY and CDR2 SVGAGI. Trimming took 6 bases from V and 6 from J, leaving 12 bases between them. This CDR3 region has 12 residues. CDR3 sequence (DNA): TGTGCCAGCAGGACTACAGGGAGCGAGCAGTACTTC. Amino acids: CASRTTGSEQYF.

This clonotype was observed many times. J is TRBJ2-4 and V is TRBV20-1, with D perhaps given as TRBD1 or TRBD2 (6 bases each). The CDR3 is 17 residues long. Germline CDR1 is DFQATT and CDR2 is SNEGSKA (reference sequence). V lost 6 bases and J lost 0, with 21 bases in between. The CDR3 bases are TGCAGTGCCCTTAGGAGGGGGGAACTCAAAGCCAAAAACATTCAGTACTTC. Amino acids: CSALRRGELKAKNIQYF.